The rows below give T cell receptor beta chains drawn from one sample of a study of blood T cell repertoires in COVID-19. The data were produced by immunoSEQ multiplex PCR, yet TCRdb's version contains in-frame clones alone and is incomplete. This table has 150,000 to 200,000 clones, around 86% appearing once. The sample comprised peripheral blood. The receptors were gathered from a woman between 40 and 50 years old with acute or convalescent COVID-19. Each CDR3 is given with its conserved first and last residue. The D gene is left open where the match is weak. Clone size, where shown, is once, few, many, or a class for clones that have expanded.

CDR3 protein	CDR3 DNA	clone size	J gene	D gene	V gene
CASSPVTGGGQPQHF	TGTGCCAGCAGCCCCGTGACAGGAGGAGGCCAGCCCCAGCATTTT	NA	TRBJ1-5	NA	TRBV11-2
CASSYGGDNYGYTF	TGTGCCAGCAGTTATGGGGGGGACAACTATGGCTACACCTTC	NA	TRBJ1-2	NA	TRBV6-5
CASLRTGGGYTF	TGTGCCAGCCTCCGAACAGGGGGTGGCTACACCTTC	NA	TRBJ1-2	TRBD1	TRBV28
CASSFSSDTEAFF	TGTGCCAGCAGCTTTAGTTCGGACACTGAAGCTTTCTTT	NA	TRBJ1-1	NA	TRBV13
CASSSRLAGGFTDTQYF	TGTGCCAGCAGTTCCCGACTAGCGGGGGGATTCACAGATACGCAGTATTTT	NA	TRBJ2-3	TRBD2	TRBV27
CASSLWVAGVLHEQYF	TGTGCCAGCAGTTTATGGGTAGCGGGGGTTCTGCACGAGCAGTACTTC	NA	TRBJ2-7	TRBD2	TRBV27
CASSPKLQGDGTEAFF	TGTGCCAGCTCACCTAAGCTACAGGGGGACGGCACTGAAGCTTTCTTT	NA	TRBJ1-1	TRBD1	TRBV18
CATSDRHYNEQFF	TGTGCCACCAGTGATAGACACTACAATGAGCAGTTCTTC	NA	TRBJ2-1	NA	TRBV24-1
CSATEEGNGQETQYF	TGCAGTGCTACTGAGGAGGGGAACGGGCAAGAGACCCAGTACTTC	NA	TRBJ2-5	NA	TRBV20-1
CASSYDRGLGNQPQHF	TGTGCCAGCAGCTATGACAGGGGCCTTGGCAATCAGCCCCAGCATTTT	NA	TRBJ1-5	TRBD1	TRBV5-6
CASSQEWAQGLQQYF	TGCGCCAGCAGCCAAGAATGGGCTCAGGGTCTGCAGCAGTACTTC	once	TRBJ2-7	NA	TRBV4-1
CASSLTQRLQGGKSYEQYF	TGTGCCAGCAGCTTGACCCAACGACTACAGGGGGGGAAGTCCTACGAGCAGTACTTC	few	TRBJ2-7	NA	TRBV7-9
CASRLGAASEQYF	TGTGCCAGCAGACTAGGAGCGGCTAGCGAGCAGTACTTC	NA	TRBJ2-7	NA	TRBV28
CASSPVNSQRMNTEAFF	TGTGCCAGCAGCCCTGTGAACAGCCAAAGAATGAACACTGAAGCTTTCTTT	NA	TRBJ1-1	NA	TRBV7-9
CASSLYRAGELFF	TGTGCCAGCAGTTTATATCGGGCCGGGGAGCTGTTTTTT	NA	TRBJ2-2	NA	TRBV27
CASRQAGSSGNTIYF	TGCGCCAGCAGGCAGGCCGGGAGCTCTGGAAACACCATATATTTT	NA	TRBJ1-3	NA	TRBV5-1
CASSQEASTYQEKLFF	TGTGCCAGCAGCCAAGAAGCGTCGACCTACCAAGAAAAACTGTTTTTT	NA	TRBJ1-4	NA	TRBV3-1/TRBV3-2
CASSPAESYTGELFF	TGTGCCAGCAGCCCTGCTGAGAGTTACACCGGGGAGCTGTTTTTT	NA	TRBJ2-2	NA	TRBV7-2
CASSFRPGDYNEQFF	TGTGCCAGCAGTTTTCGCCCAGGGGACTACAATGAGCAGTTCTTC	NA	TRBJ2-1	NA	TRBV28
CASSAGTANPLHF	TGTGCCAGCAGTGCCGGGACAGCCAACCCCTTACATTTT	once	TRBJ1-3	TRBD1	TRBV6-6
CASTRQSLANYGYTF	TGTGCCAGCACTCGACAGTCTTTAGCTAACTATGGCTACACCTTC	once	TRBJ1-2	NA	TRBV2
CASSYHQGPSYEQYF	TGTGCCAGCAGCTACCATCAGGGGCCCTCCTACGAGCAGTACTTC	few	TRBJ2-7	NA	TRBV7-8
CATSGTSGSVEETQYF	TGTGCCACCAGCGGGACTAGCGGGTCGGTGGAAGAGACCCAGTACTTC	NA	TRBJ2-5	TRBD2	TRBV24-1
CSASYQETQYF	TGCAGTGCCTCGTACCAAGAGACCCAGTACTTC	NA	TRBJ2-5	NA	TRBV20-1
CASSLTRGDYNEQFF	TGTGCCAGCAGCTTAACCCGGGGGGATTACAATGAGCAGTTCTTC	NA	TRBJ2-1	TRBD2	TRBV7-9
CASSPPALAVFPRATDTQYF	TGTGCCAGCTCACCACCAGCACTAGCCGTCTTCCCCCGAGCCACAGATACGCAGTATTTT	once	TRBJ2-3	NA	TRBV18
CAWSVGARRAGDEQFF	TGTGCCTGGAGTGTTGGGGCCCGTCGAGCAGGGGATGAGCAGTTCTTC	NA	TRBJ2-1	NA	TRBV30
CAWIRDSYGYTF	TGTGCCTGGATTAGAGATAGCTATGGCTACACCTTC	NA	TRBJ1-2	NA	TRBV30
CASRAPGNSPLHF	TGTGCCAGCAGGGCGCCGGGGAATTCACCCCTCCACTTT	NA	TRBJ1-6	NA	TRBV6-5